These T cell receptor beta chains were read from a single sample in a study of Graves' ophthalmopathy and Graves' hyperthyroidism. From the multiplex PCR reads, TCRdb called clonotypes with MiXCR, one entry per CDR3 protein. This sample carries a few hundred thousand distinct CDR3 sequences, approximately 18% of them seen once, and the ten largest clones take roughly 2.6%. The sequencing input was peripheral blood. These TCRs come from an adult woman with stable Graves' hyperthyroidism. CDR3s include the opening cysteine and the closing phenylalanine or tryptophan. Fields, in order: clone size, D gene, V gene, J gene, CDR3 protein, CDR3 DNA. A D gene is named only where the DNA matches it firmly. A row's size may be missing; if present it is once, few, many or a size class.

clone_size: NA; d_call: TRBD1; v_call: TRBV4-1; j_call: TRBJ2-7; cdr3_aa: CASSQVTGGYEQYF; cdr3_nt: TGCGCCAGCAGCCAGGTGACAGGGGGCTACGAGCAGTACTTC
clone_size: many; d_call: TRBD1; v_call: TRBV12-5; j_call: TRBJ2-5; cdr3_aa: CASGLGTGVETQYF; cdr3_nt: TGTGCTAGTGGGCTAGGGACAGGGGTAGAGACCCAGTACTTC
clone_size: NA; d_call: TRBD1; v_call: TRBV29-1; j_call: TRBJ1-1; cdr3_aa: CSGRDSGFWGNTEAFF; cdr3_nt: TGCAGCGGCCGGGACAGCGGGTTTTGGGGGAACACTGAAGCTTTCTTT
clone_size: many; d_call: NA; v_call: TRBV30; j_call: TRBJ1-2; cdr3_aa: CAWKRTVTALWGYTF; cdr3_nt: TGTGCCTGGAAGAGGACAGTAACAGCCTTGTGGGGCTACACCTTC
clone_size: many; d_call: TRBD2; v_call: TRBV20-1; j_call: TRBJ2-7; cdr3_aa: CSAIVVGTSRSSYEQYF; cdr3_nt: TGCAGTGCCATAGTAGTGGGGACTAGCAGAAGCTCCTACGAGCAGTACTTC
clone_size: many; d_call: NA; v_call: TRBV6-2/TRBV6-3; j_call: TRBJ2-4; cdr3_aa: CASTLGYGNIKYF; cdr3_nt: TGTGCCAGCACGTTAGGATATGGAAACATTAAGTACTTC
clone_size: many; d_call: TRBD1; v_call: TRBV6-5; j_call: TRBJ1-2; cdr3_aa: CASSLGTVGGYTF; cdr3_nt: TGTGCCAGCAGCCTCGGGACAGTCGGCGGCTACACCTTC
clone_size: few; d_call: NA; v_call: TRBV4-3; j_call: TRBJ2-5; cdr3_aa: CASSLGTGGQGTQYF; cdr3_nt: TGCGCCAGCAGCCTAGGAACAGGAGGTCAAGGGACCCAGTACTTC
clone_size: NA; d_call: TRBD1; v_call: TRBV2; j_call: TRBJ2-5; cdr3_aa: CASSGTGSGETQYF; cdr3_nt: TGTGCCAGCAGCGGGACAGGGTCGGGAGAGACCCAGTACTTC
clone_size: many; d_call: NA; v_call: TRBV9; j_call: TRBJ1-5; cdr3_aa: CASSPSRGEQYSNQPQHF; cdr3_nt: TGTGCCAGCAGCCCCTCCCGGGGGGAACAGTATAGCAATCAGCCCCAGCATTTT
clone_size: NA; d_call: TRBD1; v_call: TRBV29-1; j_call: TRBJ2-7; cdr3_aa: CSAQGGQNYEQYF; cdr3_nt: TGCAGCGCCCAAGGGGGACAGAACTACGAGCAGTACTTC
clone_size: many; d_call: NA; v_call: TRBV12-3/TRBV12-4; j_call: TRBJ2-7; cdr3_aa: CASSISRGEQYF; cdr3_nt: TGTGCCAGCAGTATTAGCCGTGGCGAGCAGTACTTC
clone_size: NA; d_call: NA; v_call: TRBV28; j_call: TRBJ2-3; cdr3_aa: CASSYVNGNGTDTQYF; cdr3_nt: TGTGCCAGCAGTTACGTAAACGGGAATGGCACAGATACGCAGTATTTT
clone_size: many; d_call: NA; v_call: TRBV12-3/TRBV12-4; j_call: TRBJ1-5; cdr3_aa: CASSPSWNQPQHF; cdr3_nt: TGTGCCAGCAGTCCGTCATGGAATCAGCCCCAGCATTTT
clone_size: many; d_call: TRBD1; v_call: TRBV6-1; j_call: TRBJ2-2; cdr3_aa: CASVRGRDGELFF; cdr3_nt: TGTGCCAGCGTAAGGGGGCGAGACGGGGAGCTGTTTTTT
clone_size: many; d_call: NA; v_call: TRBV12-3/TRBV12-4; j_call: TRBJ2-2; cdr3_aa: CASSPYRSGTGELFF; cdr3_nt: TGTGCCAGCAGTCCCTACAGGAGTGGGACCGGGGAGCTGTTTTTT
clone_size: many; d_call: TRBD1; v_call: TRBV11-2; j_call: TRBJ2-7; cdr3_aa: CASSDPPGQGFYEQYF; cdr3_nt: TGTGCCAGCAGCGACCCCCCGGGACAGGGGTTTTACGAGCAGTACTTC
clone_size: many; d_call: NA; v_call: TRBV6-5; j_call: TRBJ1-1; cdr3_aa: CASSYKENTEAFF; cdr3_nt: TGTGCCAGCAGTTACAAGGAGAACACTGAAGCTTTCTTT
clone_size: many; d_call: NA; v_call: TRBV5-1; j_call: TRBJ1-2; cdr3_aa: CASSSDITYTF; cdr3_nt: TGCGCCAGCAGCTCGGACATTACCTACACCTTC
clone_size: once; d_call: NA; v_call: TRBV6-4; j_call: TRBJ2-5; cdr3_aa: CASQLYSTPGETQYF; cdr3_nt: TGTGCCAGCCAGTTATACAGTACCCCGGGGGAGACCCAGTACTTC
clone_size: few; d_call: NA; v_call: TRBV6-1; j_call: TRBJ1-5; cdr3_aa: CASSEKGVLISNQPQHF; cdr3_nt: TGTGCCAGCAGTGAGAAGGGGGTTCTTATTAGCAATCAGCCCCAGCATTTT
clone_size: many; d_call: NA; v_call: TRBV3-1; j_call: TRBJ1-2; cdr3_aa: CASSPSEGLDGYTF; cdr3_nt: TGTGCCAGCAGCCCTTCAGAGGGGTTGGATGGCTACACCTTC
clone_size: many; d_call: NA; v_call: TRBV20-1; j_call: TRBJ2-2; cdr3_aa: CSARGSRGGELFF; cdr3_nt: TGCAGTGCTAGAGGGTCCAGGGGCGGGGAGCTGTTTTTT
clone_size: many; d_call: NA; v_call: TRBV7-2; j_call: TRBJ2-7; cdr3_aa: CASSFLGSYEQYF; cdr3_nt: TGTGCCAGCAGCTTCCTTGGGAGCTACGAGCAGTACTTC
clone_size: few; d_call: NA; v_call: TRBV6-1; j_call: TRBJ1-2; cdr3_aa: CAIRDSGGYTF; cdr3_nt: TGTGCCATCCGGGATTCAGGTGGCTACACCTTC
clone_size: many; d_call: NA; v_call: TRBV27; j_call: TRBJ1-1; cdr3_aa: CASSLAGTKTEAFF; cdr3_nt: TGTGCCAGCAGCCTGGCCGGGACTAAAACTGAAGCTTTCTTT
clone_size: NA; d_call: NA; v_call: TRBV29-1; j_call: TRBJ2-3; cdr3_aa: CSAEGKQGADTQYF; cdr3_nt: TGCAGCGCTGAGGGTAAACAGGGTGCAGATACGCAGTATTTT
clone_size: once; d_call: NA; v_call: TRBV27; j_call: TRBJ1-1; cdr3_aa: CASSLSARGNTEAFF; cdr3_nt: TGTGCCAGCAGTTTATCGGCCAGGGGGAACACTGAAGCTTTCTTT
clone_size: NA; d_call: NA; v_call: TRBV4-2; j_call: TRBJ2-5; cdr3_aa: CASSQAGRQTQYF; cdr3_nt: TGTGCCAGCAGCCAAGCAGGGAGACAGACCCAGTACTTC
clone_size: many; d_call: NA; v_call: TRBV2; j_call: TRBJ2-7; cdr3_aa: CASSDRAYEQYF; cdr3_nt: TGTGCCAGCAGTGACAGGGCCTACGAGCAGTACTTC
clone_size: NA; d_call: NA; v_call: TRBV12-5; j_call: TRBJ2-4; cdr3_aa: CASGLPLGSRVIQYF; cdr3_nt: TGTGCTAGTGGTTTGCCACTGGGCTCACGGGTCATTCAGTACTTC
clone_size: many; d_call: NA; v_call: TRBV7-9; j_call: TRBJ2-7; cdr3_aa: CASSSSPQGFYF; cdr3_nt: TGTGCCAGCAGTTCGTCCCCTCAGGGGTTCTACTTC
clone_size: many; d_call: NA; v_call: TRBV18; j_call: TRBJ2-5; cdr3_aa: CASSPPQETQYF; cdr3_nt: TGTGCCAGCTCACCGCCGCAAGAGACCCAGTACTTC
clone_size: many; d_call: TRBD1; v_call: TRBV28; j_call: TRBJ1-6; cdr3_aa: CASGRDRGSPLHF; cdr3_nt: TGTGCCAGCGGCCGGGACAGGGGTTCACCCCTCCACTTT
clone_size: NA; d_call: TRBD1; v_call: TRBV7-9; j_call: TRBJ1-1; cdr3_aa: CASRGIRTGLPNTEAFF; cdr3_nt: TGTGCCAGCAGGGGGATCCGGACAGGGCTACCGAACACTGAAGCTTTCTTT
clone_size: NA; d_call: NA; v_call: TRBV4-2; j_call: TRBJ1-5; cdr3_aa: CASSREGRGDQPQHF; cdr3_nt: TGTGCCAGCAGCCGAGAGGGAAGGGGTGATCAGCCCCAGCATTTT
clone_size: many; d_call: NA; v_call: TRBV6-5; j_call: TRBJ1-1; cdr3_aa: CASSSGKDGAVNTEAFF; cdr3_nt: TGTGCCAGCAGTTCGGGGAAGGACGGGGCAGTGAACACTGAAGCTTTCTTT